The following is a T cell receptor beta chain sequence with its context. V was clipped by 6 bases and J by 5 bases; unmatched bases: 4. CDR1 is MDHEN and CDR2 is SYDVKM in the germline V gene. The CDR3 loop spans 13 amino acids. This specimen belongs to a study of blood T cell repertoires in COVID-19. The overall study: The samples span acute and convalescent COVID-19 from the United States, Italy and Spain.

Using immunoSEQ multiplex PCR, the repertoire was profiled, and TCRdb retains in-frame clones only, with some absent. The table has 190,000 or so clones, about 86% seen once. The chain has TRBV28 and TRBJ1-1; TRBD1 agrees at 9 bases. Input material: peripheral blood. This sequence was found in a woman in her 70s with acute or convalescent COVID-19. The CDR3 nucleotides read TGTGCCAGCAGGGGACAGGGAAGAACTGAAGCTTTCTTT. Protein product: CASRGQGRTEAFF. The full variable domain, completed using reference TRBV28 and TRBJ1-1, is DVKVTQSSRYLVKRTGEKVFLECVQDMDHENMFWYRQDPGLGLRLIYFSYDVKMKEKGDIPEGYSVSREKKERFSLILESASTNQTSMYLCASRGQGRTEAFFGQGTRLTVV.